The source of this T cell receptor beta chain is a study of blood T cell repertoires in COVID-19. Study at large: Collection of acute and convalescent COVID-19 samples took place in the United States, Italy and Spain.

The V and J ends lost 5 bases and 8 bases, in that order; junction bases with no gene match: 3. The germline CDR1 and CDR2 sequences are SGHTA and FQGNSA. There are 13 residues in the CDR3. In its sample, this clone was seen once. The table came from immunoSEQ multiplex PCR; TCRdb's copy has only in-frame clones and leaves some out. The table shows about 130,000 clones, with approximately 86% occurring only once. Sample: PBMCs or T cells enriched from blood (not recorded which). The receptor was isolated from a woman aged 45-65 years who had recovered from COVID-19. V and J are TRBV7-2 and TRBJ1-5; 10 bases align to TRBD1. The CDR3 region is CASSRTGGEPQHF. In DNA, the CDR3 is TGTGCCAGCAGCAGGACAGGGGGGGAGCCCCAGCATTTT.